This T cell receptor beta chain derives from a study of Ad26.COV2.S vaccination and SARS-CoV-2 variants. Whole-study context: Intramuscularly, Ad26.COV2.S was given either once or twice, 56 days apart.

In its sample, this clone was seen once. The antigen is undetermined. Specified treatment: roughly 19 received Ad26.COV2.S at low or high dose, single or two shots; about 5 received placebo; per-sample allocation not given. The samples were gathered on day 63 after the first injection of vaccine or placebo. Boston provided a donor who was an adult aged 18-55 years. Study-wide results and caveats: Recipients of either vaccine or placebo displayed similar breadth of non-spike TCRs. Reported post-vaccination CD8+ and CD4+ T cell responses to spike showed substantial breadth.

The CDR3 totals 13 residues. Trimming removed 9 bases at V and 2 bases at J, with 13 bases between. From germline, CDR1 is MRHNA and CDR2 SNTAGT. The method was immunoSEQ multiplex PCR; TCRdb's version includes in-frame clones alone and lacks a portion of them. The sample lists around 420,000 clones; around nine tenths were seen once. This specimen consisted of peripheral blood, obtained in a trial of Ad26.COV2.S vaccine versus placebo. The rearrangement uses TRBV6-4 and TRBJ1-2, with D uncertain. This sequence was found in a person aged 18-65 years who received the Ad26.COV2.S COVID-19 vaccine or a placebo. The CDR3 reads CAREGILNYGYTF. For the CDR3, the DNA is TGTGCCAGGGAAGGGATCCTAAACTATGGCTACACCTTC.